The sequence of this T cell receptor beta chain was determined in a study of cytomegalovirus exposure and HLA in healthy donors. This clone was observed a handful of times. Antigen unknown. General study points: Among immune exposure information, only CMV serostatus was available. TCR beta chain V- and J-gene trimming was linked, in a later analysis, to a missense variant in DCLRE1C. Being productive about 90% or about 30% of the time was typical of most TCR beta V segments in an earlier analysis.

Trimming took off 3 bases at V and 7 bases at J, with 6 bases between the two ends. The germline CDR1 and CDR2 sequences are LGHNA and YSLEER. The CDR3 has 12 amino acids. The PCR used 60 Vbeta and 13 Jbeta primers. The protocol was immunoSEQ multiplex PCR, while the TCRdb copy is restricted to in-frame clones and leaves out a portion. The profile shows roughly 120,000 clones, 15% of them singletons. This chain connects TRBV4-3 to TRBJ2-2; tentatively, D is TRBD2 (5 bases). This receptor was taken from a woman aged 18 to 35 in good health and CMV-seronegative. The material sequenced was PBMCs. CDR3 nucleotide sequence: TGCGCCAGCAGCCACCGGGACGGGGAGCTGTTTTTT. Its protein product is CASSHRDGELFF.